This T cell receptor (beta chain) emerged from a study of T cells in Graves' hyperthyroidism and ophthalmopathy. TCR beta CDR3 regions were amplified from RNA transcripts. First-round RT-PCR targeting the TCR CDR3 was performed with the HTBI primer set. TCRdb analysed the multiplex PCR reads with MiXCR anew, one entry per CDR3 protein. The repertoire holds roughly 280,000 distinct CDR3 sequences, over 15% seen once, with about 51% in the top ten. This CDR3 region has 15 residues. The J segment lost 4 bases and the V segment lost 4 bases, leaving 6 bases of the junction unmatched. The germline V gene has CDR1 SGHAT and CDR2 FQNNGV.

Material: blood. The chain employs TRBV11-2 and TRBJ2-2; 7 nucleotides match TRBD1. The origin of this receptor is a woman aged 55-69 years with Graves' ophthalmopathy. For the CDR3, the DNA is TGTGCCAGCAGCTATACAGGGGCTGGCACCGGGGAGCTGTTTTTT. This gives the protein CASSYTGAGTGELFF.